The 12 T cell receptor beta chains in this list originate from one sample, sequenced in a study of T cells in Graves' hyperthyroidism and ophthalmopathy. TCR beta CDR3 regions were amplified from RNA. When the TCR CDR3 underwent first-round RT-PCR, the HTBI primer set was used. Via MiXCR, TCRdb re-called the multiplex PCR reads, giving one row per CDR3 protein. The table shows 500,000 to 650,000 distinct CDR3 sequences, with under 20% occurring only once. The sequencing sample was made of blood. The source is a woman under 30 with Graves' ophthalmopathy.

This chain connects TRBV6-1 to TRBJ2-2; 10 bases align to TRBD1. V shed 10 bases and J 3 bases; nucleotides not matched to a gene: 5. The germline CDR1 and CDR2 sequences are MNHNS and SASEGT. The CDR3 loop spans 14 amino acids. The CDR3, as DNA: TGTGCCAATTCCGGGACAGGGGACACCGGGGAGCTGTTTTTT. Translated: CANSGTGDTGELFF.

This clonotype has at least ten counts. The chain combines TRBV3-1 with TRBJ1-2, with 8 bases lining up with TRBD1. Germline lookup yields CDR1 LGHDT and CDR2 YNNKEL (reference sequence). V trimming: 3 bases; J trimming: 0 bases; junction bases outside the gene matches: 3. CDR3 length: 15 residues. The CDR3 DNA reads TGTGCCAGCAGCCACCTGACAGGGGCTAACTATGGCTACACCTTC. Translation gives CASSHLTGANYGYTF. Together with reference TRBV3-1 and TRBJ1-2, the CDR3 gives the full variable domain: DTAVSQTPKYLVTQMGNDKSIKCEQNLGHDTMYWYKQDSKKFLKIMFSYNNKELIINETVPNRFSPKSPDKAHLNLHINSLELGDSAVYFCASSHLTGANYGYTFGSGTRLTVV.

This clonotype was seen at least ten times. The chain recombines TRBV5-1 with TRBJ1-1; D might be TRBD1 (5 bases). Between the trimmed V and J ends, which lost 2 bases and 1 base, there was a span of 15 bases. The germline CDR1 and CDR2 sequences are SGHRS and YFSETQ. This CDR3 comprises 16 residues. The CDR3 is CASSLSGKVWNTEAFF. The CDR3 DNA follows: TGCGCCAGCAGCTTATCAGGGAAAGTATGGAACACTGAAGCTTTCTTT. The full variable domain, in which reference TRBV5-1 and TRBJ1-1 provide the parts outside the CDR3, is KAGVTQTPRYLIKTRGQQVTLSCSPISGHRSVSWYQQTPGQGLQFLFEYFSETQRNKGNFPGRFSGRQFSNSRSEMNVSTLELGDSALYLCASSLSGKVWNTEAFFGQGTRLTVV.

This clonotype occurred many times. V gene TRBV30 combines with J gene TRBJ2-5; 9 bases align to TRBD2. This CDR3 comprises 13 residues. Per germline, CDR1 GTSNPN and CDR2 SVGIG (reference sequence). The J segment lost 4 bases and the V segment lost 2 bases, leaving 2 bases of the junction unmatched. The CDR3 sequence is CAWSSAGGETQYF. The CDR3 DNA is TGTGCCTGGAGTTCAGCGGGAGGAGAGACCCAGTACTTC.

This clonotype was recorded a few times. The chain couples TRBV11-2 to TRBJ1-6; 8 positions agree with TRBD1. Germline assignment: CDR1 SGHAT and CDR2 FQNNGV. The V segment lost 1 base and the J segment 7 bases; nucleotides outside the gene matches: 6. CDR3 length: 16 residues. CDR3 in DNA: TGTGCCAGCAGCTTAGTGCGGACAGGGTTAAATTCACCCCTCCACTTT. Protein: CASSLVRTGLNSPLHF.

The chain joins TRBV27 to TRBJ2-7; D may be TRBD1 (6 bases). The CDR3 is 13 amino acids. Germline V gives CDR1 MNHEY, CDR2 SMNVEV (reference sequence). V lost 6 bases and J lost 4, with 13 bases in between. CDR3 DNA sequence: TGTGCCAGCAGCTCAGGGGCCCCGTACGAGCAGTACTTC. Amino acid sequence: CASSSGAPYEQYF.

The V and J genes are TRBV12-3 or TRBV12-4 and TRBJ1-1, with a weak D call TRBD1 (5 bases). The CDR3 consists of 13 residues. Deletions cut 0 bases from V and 10 bases from J, with 12 bases between. CDR3 protein: CASSLAFAGRAFF. For the CDR3, the DNA is TGTGCCAGCAGTTTAGCGTTCGCAGGGAGAGCTTTCTTT.

This clonotype was picked up many times. J is TRBJ2-5 and V is TRBV27, with 11 bases identical to TRBD1. With V trimmed by 5 bases and J by 1 base, 3 bases remained unmatched. The CDR3 loop spans 15 amino acids. Germline V lookup: CDR1 MNHEY, CDR2 SMNVEV (reference sequence). The DNA of the CDR3 is TGTGCCAGCAGTCCGGGGACAGGGGGCCAAGAGACCCAGTACTTC. Translating it yields CASSPGTGGQETQYF.

This sequence joins TRBV18 and TRBJ2-7, with 11 bases lining up with TRBD1. The length of the CDR3 is 15 residues. Trimming removed 2 bases from V and 5 bases from J; junction bases left unmatched: 5. Germline V lookup: CDR1 KGHSH, CDR2 LQKENI. The CDR3 loop is CASSPTGTGGNEQYF. CDR3 bases: TGTGCCAGCTCACCAACCGGGACAGGGGGGAACGAGCAGTACTTC.

This clonotype occurred many times. V and J are TRBV27 and TRBJ2-7, with 7 positions matching TRBD1. The CDR3 spans 14 residues. The germline V gene has CDR1 MNHEY and CDR2 SMNVEV (reference sequence). Germline trimming cut 5 bases from V and 2 bases from J; bases unmatched to any gene: 6. In DNA form, the CDR3 reads TGTGCCAGCAGTCTGAGGACAGGCACCTACGAGCAGTACTTC. It codes for CASSLRTGTYEQYF.

This clonotype has at least ten counts. V usage is TRBV7-9 and J usage is TRBJ2-5; D is unresolved. In germline, CDR1 is SEHNR, CDR2 FQNEAQ (reference sequence). The V and J ends lost 4 bases and 2 bases respectively, with 11 bases between them. The CDR3 is 14 amino acids. The CDR3 DNA reads as TGTGCCAGCAGCTCGACGGAATCTCAAGAGACCCAGTACTTC. This codes for CASSSTESQETQYF.

V usage is TRBV6-5 and J usage is TRBJ2-5, with TRBD1 identical over 9 bases. Per the germline V gene, CDR1 is MNHEY and CDR2 is SVGAGI. V lost 2 bases, J lost 5 bases, and 3 bases stayed unmatched. This CDR3 has 14 residues. CDR3 sequence: CASSYTGGQETQYF. CDR3 coding DNA: TGTGCCAGCAGTTACACAGGGGGCCAGGAGACCCAGTACTTC.